What follows describes a single TCR beta chain. Its antigen is still unknown. Here immunoSEQ multiplex PCR was the method, and the copy in TCRdb shows in-frame clones only, minus some. The sample has 120,000 to 150,000 clones; 70% to 90% are singletons. The data stem from a study of T cell responses to AZD1222 COVID-19 vaccine. J was trimmed by 7 bases and V by 7 bases; bases with no gene match: 9. The CDR3 is 12 amino acids. Germline loops: CDR1 SQVTM, CDR2 ANQGSEA. Overall study results and limits: White British ancestry dominated among donors, who included more females, and clonal diversity was possibly underestimated.

This sample comprised peripheral blood, obtained 28 days after the second dose of the MenACWY control vaccine. This rearrangement joins TRBV29-1 to TRBJ1-1; 7 bases match TRBD1. This TCR was sampled from an adult who received the MenACWY meningococcal vaccine as a control. The CDR3 spells CSAGGQAYEAFF. CDR3 nucleotide sequence: TGCAGCGCGGGTGGACAGGCCTATGAAGCTTTCTTT.